What follows describes a single T cell receptor beta chain. The germline gives CDR1 ENHRY, CDR2 SYGVKD. This CDR3 contains 14 residues. Trimming left V 10 bases short and J 7 bases short, with 19 bases between. This table comes from immunoSEQ multiplex PCR, and its TCRdb copy is limited to in-frame clones, with some not included. Among about 410,000 clones, 89% were seen once, and the ten largest hold 1.5% to 2%. The data derive from a study of blood T cell repertoires in COVID-19. Overall study context: PBMCs, B-cell-depleted T cells, or T cells were the source of the cDNA or gDNA that made up the material.

This TCR came from a woman in her twenties or thirties who had recovered from COVID-19. This sequence joins TRBV10-3 and TRBJ2-2; the D gene is possibly TRBD1 (6 bases). Specimen: PBMCs or T cells enriched from blood (not recorded which). CDR3 coding DNA: TGTGCCACACATAAACAGGGAATCGGCGGGGAGCTGTTTTTT. Its translation: CATHKQGIGGELFF.